The clone carrying this T cell receptor (beta chain) has a handful of counts. The data originate from a study of Graves' ophthalmopathy and Graves' hyperthyroidism. The sequenced template was RNA, covering the TCR beta CDR3 region. After a first-round RT-PCR with HTBI primers, a second-round multiplex PCR was run. One entry per CDR3 protein results from TCRdb running MiXCR on the multiplex PCR reads. The sample includes about 620,000 distinct CDR3 sequences, roughly 20% of them seen just once. The CDR3 sequence is 17 residues long. Deletions cut 6 bases from V and 0 bases from J, with 18 bases between. The germline CDR1 and CDR2 sequences are ENHRY and SYGVKD.

The V gene is TRBV10-3, the J gene TRBJ1-3; unclear D gene. Sequencing was carried out using peripheral blood. The source is a young woman with stable Graves' hyperthyroidism. Some clones in this sample may be carry-over from other donors' samples. The CDR3 nucleotides are TGTGCCATCAGATACAGCGGACCGCTGGTCTCTGGAAACACCATATATTTT. It encodes CAIRYSGPLVSGNTIYF.